Given below is one TCR beta chain in context. This clone has just a few counts. The target of this receptor is not known. No much larger clonotype is one base removed from it; base qualities were not supplied. The data are from a study of cytomegalovirus exposure and HLA in healthy donors (dated by TCRdb to the late 2010s). As for the study more broadly: An earlier analysis of about 560 of the donors reported around 280 Gb of sequence data and 95 million to 140 million unique TCR beta sequences obtained from approximately 180 million T cells. Approximately 310 gigabases of sequencing data and tens of millions of unique TCR sequences were included in an early release covering over 600 HLA-typed donors. Of the roughly 390 genotyped donors, 70% to 90% were placed in the genetic ancestry cluster associated with self-reported Caucasian donors. The aim of the study was to test whether cataloging public T cell receptors could identify signatures of past pathogen exposure. Using immunosequencing, the study profiled T cell repertoires from around 680 subjects and related those repertoires to cytomegalovirus serostatus. A separate validation cohort of roughly 110 different subjects was used in addition to the roughly 700-subject first cohort. The study combined high-throughput TCR immunosequencing, statistical association of individual TCRs with disease status, and machine learning to predict cytomegalovirus infection status. In a later analysis, previously published TCR beta repertoires from 666 donors were re-analyzed and high-resolution HLA genotyping was added so that TCR occurrence patterns could be studied. Rather than using new phenotypic data, the later analysis identified candidate immune exposures from TCR beta sequences and from how often those sequences occurred across donors. An earlier analysis of some 500 of the donors used high-throughput TCR beta sequencing to judge whether each TCR beta V gene segment behaved as functional or pseudogenic. Alongside the repertoire data, information on donor age, sex, ethnicity and CMV serostatus was compiled. A later genetic analysis took genome-wide SNP genotypes for 398 of the 666 donors and used that subset as a discovery cohort. Every discovery cohort repertoire had been produced on one sequencing platform. Class I and class II HLA loci were covered by the typing at four-digit resolution. The number of typed donors differed by locus: about 629-630 for A, B, C, DRB1 and DQB1; 500 to 550 for DQA1; about 600 for DPA1; and some 470 for DPB1. About five DR-DQ haplotypes were treated as single units for association and clustering because of strong linkage in the cohort. Among about 370 genotyped donors of the cohort, an average of roughly 230,000 unique TCR beta nucleotide sequences was sequenced per donor, of which roughly 18% were non-productive.

The library was made by the immunoSEQ multiplex PCR assay. A mixture of 60 forward primers for TCR Vbeta segments and 13 reverse primers for TCR Jbeta segments was used in the multiplex PCR. The CDR3 region of rearranged TCR beta genes was amplified from genomic DNA by a multiplex PCR assay. The amplified TCR beta libraries were sequenced on the Illumina HiSeq System as 87-base-pair reads. The paper's data handling went like this. In a later analysis, roughly 80 million unique TCR beta chains were counted across the roughly 610 repertoires, and about 9.9 million of these chains were shared by at least two donors. Raw reads were error-corrected and collapsed into unique sequences by a nearest-neighbor algorithm in which closely related sequences were merged to remove PCR and sequencing errors. CDR3 sequences were aligned to IMGT reference sequences to assign V, D and J gene segments. For a sequence to be retained, a match of at least six nucleotides was required to both a V gene segment and a J gene segment. A rearrangement was called productive if the CDR3 had no stop codons and remained in frame with V and J, and every other rearrangement was called non-productive. CDR3 was defined by IMGT convention, running from the second conserved V-encoded cysteine to the conserved J-encoded phenylalanine. Sequences without an unambiguous match to a single V gene segment were excluded from the earlier analysis of a few hundred of the donors. An earlier analysis of 587 of the donors called V segments functional above 56.7% productive rearrangements and segregating when the between-donor standard deviation exceeded 5%. A statistical classification framework was built to diagnose cytomegalovirus status from the catalog of TCR beta chain sequences. A later analysis assigned V and J genes by comparing TCR nucleotide sequences with IMGT/GENE-DB human TR gene sequences. Using the TCRdist pipeline, a later analysis assigned CDR3 sequences along with most-parsimonious VDJ recombination scenarios. In a later analysis, every TCR beta chain was defined by the combination of its CDR3 amino acid sequence and its V-gene family, and reads without a unique V-gene family were dropped. To address suspected cross-contamination and a sequencing artifact, a later analysis removed some 620 highly shared, low-generation-probability nucleotide sequences. In a later analysis, a clonal expansion index was calculated for each public chain from normalized within-repertoire ranks of inferred template counts. Generation probabilities in a later analysis came from a VDJ recombination model fitted to out-of-frame rearrangements, and those results were checked against IGoR. Hypergeometric tests were used in a later analysis to score TCR-TCR, TCR-HLA and TCR-CMV co-occurrence, with a repertoire-size bias correction applied to the TCR pairs. In a later analysis, false discovery rates were estimated by permuting HLA or CMV assignments 20 times. In a later analysis, co-occurring TCRs were grouped using DBSCAN, with TCRdist sequence similarity added in when clustering inside HLA-allele-positive subsets. Repertoires with fewer than 30,000 or more than 120,000 public chains were left out of co-occurrence clustering, as were about 5 repertoires with anomalous nucleotide sharing. The table comes from immuneACCESS by way of TCRdb, which keeps in-frame sequences with V and J called. Part of the clones is missing from these tables; in studies checked, under half for an unresolved V gene and the rest for unknown reasons. V and J calls plus clone size are reproduced from that table; the DNA served to infer D and trimming. This sample is represented by nearly 110,000 clones; around 75% of them were singletons. 2.5% to 3% of the sample comes from the top ten.

Overall study outcomes, separate from this receptor: CMV serostatus was the only immune exposure information available for the cohort. The classifier was reported to diagnose cytomegalovirus status with high specificity and sensitivity in both the original and validation cohorts. An association between a missense DCLRE1C variant and V-gene and J-gene trimming of TCR beta chains was found in a later genetic analysis and replicated in an independent cohort. In vitro tests confirmed that a few of the cytomegalovirus-associated TCR beta chains recognize cytomegalovirus antigens. Because HLA typing was missing for some donors at each locus, association tests included only the typed subset. The presence/absence analyses assumed that sequencing depth was roughly uniform across donors, and that assumption may not be true. According to the authors, the approach could potentially be generalized to other disease states and immunological phenotypes. A further reported finding was that TCR beta sequences accurately predicted the HLA-A and HLA-B alleles for most subjects in the first cohort. Some IMGT-functional V segments, including TRBV6-2 and TRBV6-3, could not be told apart with the 87-base-pair reads, so those segments were excluded. According to a later analysis, parvovirus B19, influenza, CMV and Epstein-Barr virus appeared linked to several top co-occurrence clusters. While some public TCRs were present in many individuals, most TCR sequences turned up only very rarely across donors. In an earlier analysis of approximately 600 of the donors, most TCR beta V segments were observed in productive rearrangements about 87% or about 30% of the time, broadly matching IMGT annotations. A later analysis associated about 17,000 TCR beta sequences with specific HLA alleles at a false discovery rate of 0.05. A cluster of highly shared sequence variants was judged likely to be a technical artifact of the sequencing pipeline. Approximately 16 rarely observed V segments, including chromosome 9 orphons, were excluded from the earlier analysis of some 590 of the donors because counts were too low. Strong co-occurrence of HLA alleles, especially DR and DQ, made assigning TCR associations to individual alleles difficult. According to a later analysis, TCR association rates differed among HLA loci, with DRB1 alleles showing the most associated TCRs and HLA-C alleles showing the fewest. Most CMV-associated TCR beta chains appeared to be HLA-restricted in a later analysis, and the HLA associations seemed to be driven largely by CMV exposure. A later genetic analysis reported fewer N-insertions in productive TCRs among donors in an Asian-associated ancestry cluster than the roughly 720-donor mean. In this cohort, only TCR beta chains were sequenced, and detectable features were limited by the absence of alpha or paired-chain data. Compared with equally common non-associated chains, HLA-associated TCR beta chains in a later analysis were more clonally expanded and had lower generation probabilities. The study listed 164 TCR beta chains as associated with cytomegalovirus. Linkage disequilibrium might explain the correlated functional status among segregating V segments, but an unknown experimental factor could not be ruled out.

The CDR3 spans 16 residues, from the cysteine through the phenylalanine. The retained sequence is limited to the CDR3, 48 bases, with the frame set at the first base. As encoded in the germline V gene, CDR1 is MNHNS while CDR2 is SASEGT. Trimming accounts for 4 bases at V and 2 bases at J, while the number of junction bases matched to no gene is 7. The cohort consisted of approximately 670 healthy bone marrow donors. At the time of sampling, all cohort members were nominally healthy, though unrecorded immune exposures were likely present. The donor was CMV seronegative and was included in the group of 352 seronegative cohort members. Every donor gave a peripheral blood sample, and the peripheral blood mononuclear cells from that sample were used for TCR beta sequencing. Genomic DNA was extracted from the blood cell samples with the Qiagen DNeasy Blood Extraction Kit.

Recombination linked TRBV6-1 to TRBJ2-1, with 8 central nucleotides matching TRBD2. The receptor's source is a female donor in good health and CMV-seronegative. The sequenced material came from PBMCs. The bases are TGTGCCAGCAGTGGAGTGGCGGGAGGTGCCTACAATGAGCAGTTCTTC. It specifies CASSGVAGGAYNEQFF.